Listed below are T cell receptor beta chains from one sample, sequenced in a study of cytomegalovirus exposure and HLA in healthy donors. Assay: immunoSEQ multiplex PCR; the TCRdb copy retains only in-frame clones and omits some. The profile shows 81,000 or so clones, roughly 77% of them singletons. What was sequenced was PBMCs. The receptors were sampled from a man aged 55-75 years in good health and CMV-seronegative. Each CDR3 is given with its conserved first and last residue. D genes are given only for firm matches. Clone size is stated in some rows and not others, as once, few, many or a class when expanded.

abundance: once; j_gene: TRBJ1-6; d_gene: NA; v_gene: TRBV5-4; CDR3nt: TGTGCCAGCAGCTTAACAGGGACGGGACCCCTCCACTTT; CDR3aa: CASSLTGTGPLHF
abundance: NA; j_gene: TRBJ1-1; d_gene: TRBD1; v_gene: TRBV6-1; CDR3nt: TGTGCCAGCAGTGGCCGGGACAGTTACATAGGTAACACTGAAGCTTTCTTT; CDR3aa: CASSGRDSYIGNTEAFF
abundance: NA; j_gene: TRBJ1-1; d_gene: NA; v_gene: TRBV9; CDR3nt: TGTGCCAGCAGCGTAGACCCGCGCCGGAACACTGAAGCTTTCTTT; CDR3aa: CASSVDPRRNTEAFF
abundance: NA; j_gene: TRBJ2-5; d_gene: TRBD2; v_gene: TRBV2; CDR3nt: TGTGCCAGCGAGAGCGGGGACCAAGAGACCCAGTACTTC; CDR3aa: CASESGDQETQYF
abundance: once; j_gene: TRBJ1-1; d_gene: TRBD1; v_gene: TRBV7-3; CDR3nt: TGTGCCAGCAGCCCTCCCTTTCGACAGGGGAACACTGAAGCTTTCTTT; CDR3aa: CASSPPFRQGNTEAFF
abundance: NA; j_gene: TRBJ2-1; d_gene: TRBD2; v_gene: TRBV10-3; CDR3nt: TGTGCCATCAGTAATAGCGGGGGAAACAATGAGCAGTTCTTC; CDR3aa: CAISNSGGNNEQFF
abundance: NA; j_gene: TRBJ2-2; d_gene: TRBD2; v_gene: TRBV9; CDR3nt: TGTGCCAGCAGCCCCATGGGGGGGACCACCGGGGAGCTGTTTTTT; CDR3aa: CASSPMGGTTGELFF
abundance: NA; j_gene: TRBJ2-1; d_gene: NA; v_gene: TRBV9; CDR3nt: TGTGCCAGCAGCGTAGCCGGGGGATCCAACAATGAGCAGTTCTTC; CDR3aa: CASSVAGGSNNEQFF
abundance: NA; j_gene: TRBJ2-3; d_gene: TRBD2; v_gene: TRBV2; CDR3nt: TGTGCCAGCAGTTTGACTAGCGGTAGCACAGATACGCAGTATTTT; CDR3aa: CASSLTSGSTDTQYF
abundance: NA; j_gene: TRBJ1-4; d_gene: NA; v_gene: TRBV18; CDR3nt: TGTGCCAGCTCCAGGGGCCAGAACGAAAAACTGTTTTTT; CDR3aa: CASSRGQNEKLFF
abundance: NA; j_gene: TRBJ2-1; d_gene: TRBD2; v_gene: TRBV10-2; CDR3nt: TGCGCCAGCAGTGAGGCGGGGGGCTCCTACAATGAGCAGTTCTTC; CDR3aa: CASSEAGGSYNEQFF
abundance: NA; j_gene: TRBJ2-7; d_gene: NA; v_gene: TRBV6-6; CDR3nt: TGTGCCAGCGGAGAGGTCATCTACGAGCAGTACTTC; CDR3aa: CASGEVIYEQYF
abundance: NA; j_gene: TRBJ1-2; d_gene: TRBD1; v_gene: TRBV2; CDR3nt: TGTGCCAGCAGGGGGACAGGTCCTAACTATGGCTACACCTTC; CDR3aa: CASRGTGPNYGYTF
abundance: NA; j_gene: TRBJ2-1; d_gene: TRBD2; v_gene: TRBV6-4; CDR3nt: TGTGCCAGCAGCCGGACTAGCGGCAATGAGCAGTTCTTC; CDR3aa: CASSRTSGNEQFF
abundance: once; j_gene: TRBJ1-2; d_gene: TRBD1; v_gene: TRBV9; CDR3nt: TGTGCCAGCAGCGGGGGGACAGCCTATGGCTACACCTTC; CDR3aa: CASSGGTAYGYTF
abundance: NA; j_gene: TRBJ1-2; d_gene: TRBD1; v_gene: TRBV5-1; CDR3nt: TGCGCCAGCAGCTTGACGCCGGGACAGGGTGGCTATGGCTACACCTTC; CDR3aa: CASSLTPGQGGYGYTF
abundance: NA; j_gene: TRBJ2-1; d_gene: NA; v_gene: TRBV5-1; CDR3nt: TGCGCCAGCAGGATCGCGGCTATATCCTACAATGAGCAGTTCTTC; CDR3aa: CASRIAAISYNEQFF
abundance: NA; j_gene: TRBJ2-2; d_gene: NA; v_gene: TRBV9; CDR3nt: TGTGCCAGCAGCAGAACCGGGGGGAACACCGGGGAGCTGTTTTTT; CDR3aa: CASSRTGGNTGELFF
abundance: once; j_gene: TRBJ2-2; d_gene: NA; v_gene: TRBV4-1; CDR3nt: TGCGCCAGCAGCCAAGCTTGGAGATCCGCTGGGACCGGGGAGCTGTTTTTT; CDR3aa: CASSQAWRSAGTGELFF
abundance: NA; j_gene: TRBJ2-1; d_gene: TRBD1; v_gene: TRBV7-8; CDR3nt: TGTGCCAGCAGGTTGGGGACAGCTTACAATGAGCAGTTCTTC; CDR3aa: CASRLGTAYNEQFF
abundance: NA; j_gene: TRBJ2-7; d_gene: TRBD2; v_gene: TRBV30; CDR3nt: TGTGCCTGGAGCGTCCAGCGGGGGAACGAGCAGTACTTC; CDR3aa: CAWSVQRGNEQYF
abundance: once; j_gene: TRBJ2-1; d_gene: NA; v_gene: TRBV4-2; CDR3nt: TGTGCCAGCAGCCAAGATTGGGGGGCCTACAATGAGCAGTTCTTC; CDR3aa: CASSQDWGAYNEQFF
abundance: NA; j_gene: TRBJ2-1; d_gene: NA; v_gene: TRBV5-1; CDR3nt: TGCGCCAGCAGCATAGACAGTCCGTCCTACAATGAGCAGTTCTTC; CDR3aa: CASSIDSPSYNEQFF
abundance: NA; j_gene: TRBJ1-6; d_gene: NA; v_gene: TRBV7-9; CDR3nt: TGTTCCAGCAGCTTGCACGACCCAGGGGACAATTCACCCCTCCACTTT; CDR3aa: CSSSLHDPGDNSPLHF
abundance: NA; j_gene: TRBJ2-7; d_gene: TRBD1; v_gene: TRBV5-4; CDR3nt: TGTGCCAGCAGCTCCCCCAGGTCAGACAGGGAATACGAGCAATACTTC; CDR3aa: CASSSPRSDREYEQYF
abundance: NA; j_gene: TRBJ2-2; d_gene: TRBD1; v_gene: TRBV7-9; CDR3nt: TGTTCCAGCAGCGATATCACAGGGGTCGGGGAGCTGTTTTTT; CDR3aa: CSSSDITGVGELFF
abundance: once; j_gene: TRBJ2-7; d_gene: NA; v_gene: TRBV7-9; CDR3nt: TGTGCCAGCAGCTCCCGGAGTTTCGACGAGCAGTACTTC; CDR3aa: CASSSRSFDEQYF
abundance: NA; j_gene: TRBJ2-5; d_gene: NA; v_gene: TRBV30; CDR3nt: TGTGCCTGGACTGGACAGGTCCTGGGGGGGACCCAGTACTTC; CDR3aa: CAWTGQVLGGTQYF
abundance: NA; j_gene: TRBJ2-3; d_gene: TRBD2; v_gene: TRBV7-8; CDR3nt: TGTGCCAGCAGCTTAGAAACCGGAGCGGGGGGCGCGGGGGGTACGCAGTATTTT; CDR3aa: CASSLETGAGGAGGTQYF
abundance: few; j_gene: TRBJ2-1; d_gene: NA; v_gene: TRBV30; CDR3nt: TGTGCCTGGGACAGGGAGGTCCACAATGAGCAGTTCTTC; CDR3aa: CAWDREVHNEQFF
abundance: NA; j_gene: TRBJ1-5; d_gene: TRBD1; v_gene: TRBV27; CDR3nt: TGTGCCAGCAGTTTTCTGACAAGCCAGGGGGCCCAGCATTTT; CDR3aa: CASSFLTSQGAQHF
abundance: NA; j_gene: TRBJ1-6; d_gene: NA; v_gene: TRBV6-4; CDR3nt: TGTGCCAGCAGTGTCTCCCCCGGGGGTTCACCCCTCCACTTT; CDR3aa: CASSVSPGGSPLHF
abundance: NA; j_gene: TRBJ1-3; d_gene: TRBD1; v_gene: TRBV28; CDR3nt: TGTGCCAGCAGAACAGGGGGCTCTGGAAACACCATATATTTT; CDR3aa: CASRTGGSGNTIYF
abundance: NA; j_gene: TRBJ2-7; d_gene: NA; v_gene: TRBV6-1; CDR3nt: TGTGCCAGCCTTTACAGCAGCTCCTACGAGCAGTACTTC; CDR3aa: CASLYSSSYEQYF
abundance: few; j_gene: TRBJ1-1; d_gene: NA; v_gene: TRBV9; CDR3nt: TGTGCCAGCAGCTACGACCTGTCCCGGGCTGAAGCTTTCTTT; CDR3aa: CASSYDLSRAEAFF
abundance: NA; j_gene: TRBJ1-1; d_gene: NA; v_gene: TRBV19; CDR3nt: TGTGCCAGCGAGGGTTTGGGGACTGAAGCTTTCTTT; CDR3aa: CASEGLGTEAFF
abundance: NA; j_gene: TRBJ2-7; d_gene: NA; v_gene: TRBV5-1; CDR3nt: TGCGCCAGCAGCACTCAGGCGCCCTCCTACGAGCAGTACTTC; CDR3aa: CASSTQAPSYEQYF
abundance: once; j_gene: TRBJ1-2; d_gene: TRBD1; v_gene: TRBV29-1; CDR3nt: TGCAGCGTTGAGTCGACAGGGGCCGTGGCTAACACCTTC; CDR3aa: CSVESTGAVANTF
abundance: NA; j_gene: TRBJ1-1; d_gene: NA; v_gene: TRBV6-1; CDR3nt: TGTGCCAGCAGTCGACCGCCCCCGGGCACTGAAGCTTTCTTT; CDR3aa: CASSRPPPGTEAFF
abundance: NA; j_gene: TRBJ1-2; d_gene: NA; v_gene: TRBV5-5; CDR3nt: TGTGCCAGCAGCAGCAGTTGGGGGGTCCCTTCCTATGGCTACACCTTC; CDR3aa: CASSSSWGVPSYGYTF
abundance: NA; j_gene: TRBJ1-5; d_gene: TRBD1; v_gene: TRBV19; CDR3nt: TGTGCCAGTTGTGGACAGGGGGCCCAGGGTCAGCCCCAGCATTTT; CDR3aa: CASCGQGAQGQPQHF